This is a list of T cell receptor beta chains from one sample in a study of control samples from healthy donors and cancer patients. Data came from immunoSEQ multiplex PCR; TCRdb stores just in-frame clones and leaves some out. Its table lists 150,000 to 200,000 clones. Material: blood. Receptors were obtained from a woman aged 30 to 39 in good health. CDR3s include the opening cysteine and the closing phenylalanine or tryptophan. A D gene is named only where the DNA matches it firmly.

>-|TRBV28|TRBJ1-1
TGTGCCAGCAGTCCGGGTTTAATGAACACTGAAGCTTTCTTT
CASSPGLMNTEAFF
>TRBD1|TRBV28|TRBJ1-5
TGTGCCAGCAGTCGGCGGGACAGCTACAATCAGCCCCAGCATTTT
CASSRRDSYNQPQHF
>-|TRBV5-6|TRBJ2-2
TGTGCCAGCAGCTTGGGGCAGATTAACACCGGGGAGCTGTTTTTT
CASSLGQINTGELFF
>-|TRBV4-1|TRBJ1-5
TGCGCCAGCAGCCAAGATAGGAGGAAGCCCCAGCATTTT
CASSQDRRKPQHF
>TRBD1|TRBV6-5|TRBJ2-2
TGTGCCAGCGCCTCGGGGACAGTTAACACCGGGGAGCTGTTTTTT
CASASGTVNTGELFF
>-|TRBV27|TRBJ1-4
TGTGCCAGCAGCCCCGACAGAACTAATGAAAAACTGTTTTTT
CASSPDRTNEKLFF
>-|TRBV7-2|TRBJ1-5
TGTGCCAGCAGCTCTTCCGGGGGTAATCAGCCCCAGCATTTT
CASSSSGGNQPQHF
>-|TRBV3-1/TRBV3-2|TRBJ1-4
TGTGCCAGCAGCCAAGGTGGGGGATTCAATGAAAAACTGTTTTTT
CASSQGGGFNEKLFF
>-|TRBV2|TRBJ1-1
TGTGCCAGCAGCGCGACAGAAGGGTCCACTGAAGCTTTCTTT
CASSATEGSTEAFF
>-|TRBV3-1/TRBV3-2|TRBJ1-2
TGTGCCAGCAGCCCTACCGACAGAGAGGGCGGCTACACCTTC
CASSPTDREGGYTF
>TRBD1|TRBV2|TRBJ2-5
TGTGCCAGCAGGACGGACAGGGAAGGGACCCAGTACTTC
CASRTDREGTQYF
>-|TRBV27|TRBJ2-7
TGTGCCAGCAGTTTTGCCACCAGCTACGAGCAGTACTTC
CASSFATSYEQYF
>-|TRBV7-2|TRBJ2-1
TGTGCCAGCAGCAGGGATGGGTACAATGAGCAGTTCTTC
CASSRDGYNEQFF
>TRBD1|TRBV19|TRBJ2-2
TGTGCCACCGCCCCCCGGCAGGGGGACACCGGGGAGCTGTTTTTT
CATAPRQGDTGELFF
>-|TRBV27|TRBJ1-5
TGTGCCAGCAGTTTAGGTTATTGGGGGCAGCCCCAGCATTTT
CASSLGYWGQPQHF
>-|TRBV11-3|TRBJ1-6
TGTGCCAGCAGCCAGGGGCCTAATTCACCCCTCCACTTT
CASSQGPNSPLHF
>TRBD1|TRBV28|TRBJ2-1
TGTGCCAGCAGTTTGGGACAGAGCTCCTACAATGAGCAGTTCTTC
CASSLGQSSYNEQFF
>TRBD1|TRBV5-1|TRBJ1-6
TGCGCCAGCAGCATAGGACAGGAGGTCTCACCCCTCCACTTT
CASSIGQEVSPLHF
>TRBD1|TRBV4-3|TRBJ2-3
TGCGCCAGCAGCCAAGGGACAGGGTCCAGCACAGATACGCAGTATTTT
CASSQGTGSSTDTQYF
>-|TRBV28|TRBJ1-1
TGTGCCAGCAGGACTCGGACAGCGAACACTGAAGCTTTCTTT
CASRTRTANTEAFF
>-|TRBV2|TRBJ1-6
TGTGCCAGCAGTGAAGCGCCACAGCCCACAAAATACCGCTTT
CASSEAPQPTKYRF
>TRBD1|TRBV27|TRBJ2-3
TGTGCCAGCAGTCCGGGGACAGGGGCCACAGATACGCAGTATTTT
CASSPGTGATDTQYF
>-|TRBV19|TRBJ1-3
TGTGCCAGTAGTCAGAACTCTGGAAACACCATATATTTT
CASSQNSGNTIYF